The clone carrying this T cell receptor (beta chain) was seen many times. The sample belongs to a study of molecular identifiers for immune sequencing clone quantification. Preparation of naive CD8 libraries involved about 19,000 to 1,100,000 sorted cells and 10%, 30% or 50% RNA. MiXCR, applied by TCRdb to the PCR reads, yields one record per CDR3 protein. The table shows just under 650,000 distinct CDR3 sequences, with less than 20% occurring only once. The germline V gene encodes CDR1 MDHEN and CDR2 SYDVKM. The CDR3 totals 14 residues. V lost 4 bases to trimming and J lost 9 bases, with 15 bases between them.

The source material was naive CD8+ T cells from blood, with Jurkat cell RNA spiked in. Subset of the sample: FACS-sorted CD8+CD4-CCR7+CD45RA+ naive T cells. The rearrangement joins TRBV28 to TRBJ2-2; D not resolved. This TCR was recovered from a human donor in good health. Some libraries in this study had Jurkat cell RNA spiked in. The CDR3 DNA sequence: TGTGCCAGCAGTTCCTCCCCAACCAGTCGGGAGCTGTTTTTT. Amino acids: CASSSSPTSRELFF.